Listed here are 2 T cell receptor beta chains from one sample, sequenced in a study of T-cell memory formation after mild COVID-19. Each CDR3 protein gets one entry after TCRdb re-called the 5' RACE reads with MiXCR. The sample records fewer than 700,000 distinct CDR3 sequences, roughly 18% being singletons. Sample: PBMCs or a T cell subset sorted from them (not recorded which). The receptors here all came from an adult woman who had mild COVID-19 (a few samples of this study predate the infection). Cell type and time point are not known.

This clonotype showed up many times. J is TRBJ2-7 and V is TRBV12-3 or TRBV12-4; unclear D gene. The CDR3 covers 12 residues. V lost 8 bases, J lost 0 bases, and 8 bases lay in between. The CDR3 coding sequence is TGTGCCAGCTCCGCCCTCTCCTACGAGCAGTACTTC. Encoded protein: CASSALSYEQYF.

This clonotype was counted at least ten times. The V gene is TRBV9, the J gene TRBJ2-3; 7 bases are a match to TRBD1. Germline CDR1 is SGDLS and CDR2 is YYNGEE. The CDR3 loop spans 14 amino acids. V gave up 0 bases and J gave up 5 bases; unmatched junction bases: 3. CDR3 DNA sequence: TGTGCCAGCAGCGTAGGACAGGGTATAGATACGCAGTATTTT. Translating it yields CASSVGQGIDTQYF.